This TCR beta chain emerged from a study of T cells in Graves' hyperthyroidism and ophthalmopathy. Study findings and constraints: Stable hyperthyroidism was separated from ophthalmopathy by a model based on 13 V-J features.

This clonotype was recorded many times. The antigen remains unidentified. Patients were aged 18 to 65, had disease duration under 2 months, and had newly diagnosed hyperthyroidism. Diagnoses were made from clinical symptoms, serum measures (thyroxine and TRAb), thyroid ultrasound and orbital computed tomography. The investigators amplified TCR beta CDR3 regions from RNA transcripts. The TCR CDR3 first-round RT-PCR relied on the HTBI primer set. One entry per CDR3 protein, called by TCRdb with MiXCR from the multiplex PCR reads. This table holds around 450,000 distinct CDR3 sequences, less than 20% found once. Trimming at V came to 6 bases and at J to 1 base, leaving 24 bases not matched to a gene. The length of the CDR3 is 22 residues. From germline, CDR1 is MDHEN and CDR2 SYDVKM.

The sequence derives from a woman aged 18-35 years with Graves' hyperthyroidism. The genes are TRBV28 and TRBJ2-6; 7 bases line up with TRBD2. Specimen: blood. In DNA, the CDR3 is TGTGCCAGCAGCCGAGAGGCAAAGCGGGACTCCACGGCTTCGTCTGGGGCCAACGTCCTGACTTTC. It encodes CASSREAKRDSTASSGANVLTF.